Following are 8 T cell receptor beta chains from one sample sequenced in a study of T cell changes during pregnancy in multiple sclerosis. The assay was immunoSEQ multiplex PCR, and TCRdb's table has in-frame clones only and misses some. The sample records roughly 52,000 clones, approximately 94% being singletons. The sample consisted of CD8+ T cells from peripheral blood mononuclear cells, taken in the third trimester of pregnancy. Receptors originate from a female donor with multiple sclerosis, enrolled in a pregnancy study.

The V gene is TRBV18, the J gene TRBJ2-1; D is perhaps TRBD2 (5 bases). This CDR3 is 13 amino acids long. V lost 6 bases and J 6 bases, leaving 12 bases between the germline ends. Germline assignment: CDR1 KGHSH and CDR2 LQKENI. CDR3 region: CASSGELGNEQFF. The DNA of the CDR3 is TGTGCCAGCTCGGGAGAGTTGGGCAATGAGCAGTTCTTC.

This chain uses TRBV29-1 with TRBJ2-7; D is possibly TRBD1 (5 bases). The germline CDR1 and CDR2 sequences are SQVTM and ANQGSEA. The V and J ends lost 1 base and 2 bases respectively, with 15 bases between them. The CDR3 runs to 15 residues. The CDR3 sequence is CSVEGLQGIPYEQYF. In DNA, the CDR3 is TGCAGCGTTGAAGGCCTGCAGGGTATCCCCTACGAGCAGTACTTC.

The V call is TRBV13, the J call TRBJ1-2; D might be TRBD1 (5 bases). Trimming stripped 1 base from V and 2 bases from J, with 14 bases between. The CDR3 sequence is 16 residues long. The germline V gene has CDR1 PRHDT and CDR2 FYEKMQ (reference sequence). The CDR3 spells CASSLADTLGNYGYTF. CDR3 nucleotides: TGTGCCAGCAGCTTAGCGGACACTTTGGGGAACTATGGCTACACCTTC.

A remark on this clone: Other DNA sequences in the same sample also yield this CDR3. The CDR3 is CSTFTSGRGEQFF. DNA for the CDR3: TGCAGCACTTTCACTAGCGGGAGAGGTGAGCAGTTCTTC. The chain recombines TRBV29-1 with TRBJ2-1; 11 bases are a match to TRBD2. Looked up from germline, CDR1 is SQVTM and CDR2 is ANQGSEA. This CDR3 comprises 13 residues. The V segment lost 8 bases and the J segment 9 bases; nucleotides outside the gene matches: 9.

V is TRBV6-4 and J is TRBJ2-6; D might be TRBD1 (5 bases). Per the germline V gene, CDR1 is MRHNA and CDR2 is SNTAGT. The CDR3 has 14 residues. Trimming removed 4 bases from V and 1 base from J, with 5 bases in between. The CDR3 spells CASSGTSGANVLTF. CDR3 in DNA: TGTGCCAGCAGTGGGACATCTGGGGCCAACGTCCTGACTTTC.

The chain is built from TRBV28 and TRBJ2-4, with D possibly matching TRBD2 (5 bases). Germline loops: CDR1 MDHEN, CDR2 SYDVKM. This CDR3 spans 16 amino acids. With 4 bases removed from V and 2 bases from J, the gap between germline ends came to 15 bases. CDR3 amino acids: CASSSSLEGPKNIQYF. CDR3 nucleotide sequence: TGTGCCAGCAGTTCCAGTCTCGAGGGTCCCAAAAACATTCAGTACTTC. The full variable domain, completed using reference TRBV28 and TRBJ2-4, is DVKVTQSSRYLVKRTGEKVFLECVQDMDHENMFWYRQDPGLGLRLIYFSYDVKMKEKGDIPEGYSVSREKKERFSLILESASTNQTSMYLCASSSSLEGPKNIQYFGAGTRLSVL.

This chain links TRBV5-4 with TRBJ2-7; 8 bases line up with TRBD2. Germline values: CDR1 SGHNT, CDR2 YYREEE (reference sequence). The CDR3 spans 14 residues. The trim removed 5 bases at V and 6 bases at J, leaving 10 bases unmatched. CDR3 amino acids: CASSSIAGWGEQYF. The CDR3 DNA is TGTGCCAGCAGTTCGATAGCGGGATGGGGCGAGCAGTACTTC.

In its sample, this clone ranks as medium-sized. The chain combines TRBV27 with TRBJ1-2; 7 bases align to TRBD1. There are 14 residues in the CDR3. J lost 6 bases, V lost 5 bases, and 9 bases had no gene match. Germline V gene data show CDR1 as MNHEY and CDR2 as SMNVEV (reference sequence). In DNA form, the CDR3 reads TGTGCCAGCAGTGCTTTGGACAGGTTGGATGGCTACACCTTC. It is translated as CASSALDRLDGYTF.